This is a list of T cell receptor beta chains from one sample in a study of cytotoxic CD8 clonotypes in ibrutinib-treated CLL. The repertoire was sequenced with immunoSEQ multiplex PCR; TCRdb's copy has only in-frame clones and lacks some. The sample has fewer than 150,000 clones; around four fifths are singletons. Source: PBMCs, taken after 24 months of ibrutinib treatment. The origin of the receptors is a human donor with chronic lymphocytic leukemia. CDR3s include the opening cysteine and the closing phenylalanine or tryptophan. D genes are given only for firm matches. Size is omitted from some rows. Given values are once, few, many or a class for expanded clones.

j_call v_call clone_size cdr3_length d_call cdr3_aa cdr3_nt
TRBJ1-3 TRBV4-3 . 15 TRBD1 CASSQEGQAGNTIYF TGCGCCAGCAGCCAAGAGGGACAGGCTGGAAACACCATATATTTT
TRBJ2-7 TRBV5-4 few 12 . CASSWGVREQYF TGTGCCAGCAGCTGGGGGGTTAGGGAGCAGTACTTC
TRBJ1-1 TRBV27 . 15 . CASSLEPAGRTEAFF TGTGCCAGCAGCCTGGAACCGGCCGGTCGGACTGAAGCTTTCTTT
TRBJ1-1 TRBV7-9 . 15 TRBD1 CASSLGQGARTEAFF TGTGCCAGCAGCCTCGGACAGGGGGCGCGAACTGAAGCTTTCTTT
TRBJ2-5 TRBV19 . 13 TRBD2 CASRVSGGETQYF TGTGCCAGTAGGGTCAGCGGGGGGGAGACCCAGTACTTC
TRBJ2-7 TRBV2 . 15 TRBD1 CASIRDRGISYEQYF TGTGCCAGCATTAGGGACAGGGGGATTTCCTACGAGCAGTACTTC
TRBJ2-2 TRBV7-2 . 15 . CASSPTLQNTGELFF TGTGCCAGCAGCCCCACCTTGCAGAACACCGGGGAGCTGTTTTTT
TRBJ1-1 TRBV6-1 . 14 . CASKRSWADTEAFF TGTGCCAGCAAAAGGTCCTGGGCGGACACTGAAGCTTTCTTT
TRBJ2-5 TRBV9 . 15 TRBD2 CASSVGLAEGETQYF TGTGCCAGCAGCGTAGGACTAGCGGAGGGGGAGACCCAGTACTTC
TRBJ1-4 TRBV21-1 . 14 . CASSRRGRFGKLFF TGTGCCAGCAGCCGCCGGGGGCGCTTCGGAAAACTGTTTTTT
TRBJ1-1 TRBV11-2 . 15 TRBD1 CASSPRTGPNTEAFF TGTGCCAGCAGCCCTCGGACAGGGCCGAACACTGAAGCTTTCTTT
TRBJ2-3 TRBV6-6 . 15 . CASSYQMGPGDTQYF TGTGCCAGCAGTTACCAGATGGGGCCGGGAGATACGCAGTATTTT